Below are 18 T cell receptor beta chains sequenced from a single sample in a study of T-cell reconstitution after alpha-beta-depleted transplantation in children. Unique molecular identifiers were used in preparing the TCRbeta library. TCRdb redid the calling of the PCR reads with MiXCR, one entry per CDR3 protein. The sample gives more than 450,000 distinct CDR3 sequences, approximately 16% of which show up once; roughly 3.3% is in the top ten. This sample comprised PBMCs from the stem cell graft donor, obtained from the stem cell graft. Source of these receptors: a human donor who donated a stem cell graft to a child with acute lymphoblastic leukemia.

This clonotype has only a few counts. The chain links TRBV10-3 to TRBJ1-4, with 10 bases identical to TRBD1. Unmatched junction bases numbered 6, after V lost 5 bases and J lost 0 bases. The CDR3 length is 17 residues. In germline, CDR1 is ENHRY, CDR2 SYGVKD. CDR3 amino acids: CAISSGTGEPTNEKLFF. The CDR3 coding sequence is TGTGCCATCAGTTCCGGGACAGGGGAACCAACTAATGAAAAACTGTTTTTT.

V gene TRBV15 combines with J gene TRBJ1-6; no clear D. V was pared by 5 bases and J by 0 bases, with 8 bases between. This CDR3 region has 15 residues. CDR1 LNHNV and CDR2 YYDKDF come from the germline V gene (reference sequence). The chain's CDR3 is CATSAGSSYNSPLHF. In DNA, the CDR3 is TGTGCCACCAGCGCTGGGAGCTCCTATAATTCACCCCTCCACTTT.

The chain employs TRBV7-9 and TRBJ1-1; TRBD1 matches at 7 bases. The CDR3 loop spans 15 amino acids. The germline gives CDR1 SEHNR, CDR2 FQNEAQ (reference sequence). V lost 6 bases and J lost 1; bases outside the gene matches: 8. This CDR3 reads CASRTVQGTNTEAFF. The CDR3 DNA reads as TGTGCCAGCAGAACCGTACAGGGGACGAACACTGAAGCTTTCTTT.

The chain uses TRBV7-6 and TRBJ2-7; no clear D. The CDR3 is 14 amino acids. Trimming took off 5 bases at V and 2 bases at J, with 13 bases between the two ends. CDR1 is SGHVS and CDR2 is FNYEAQ in the germline V gene. The CDR3 sequence: CASSPRPDTYEQYF. CDR3 in DNA: TGTGCCAGCAGCCCCAGACCAGATACCTACGAGCAGTACTTC.

This chain connects TRBV5-1 to TRBJ1-4; the D is unclear. Germline lookup yields CDR1 SGHRS and CDR2 YFSETQ. Trimming cost V 0 bases and J 2 bases, with 17 bases left between them. The CDR3 is made up of 18 amino acids. CDR3 protein: CASSLVIPGYGTNEKLFF. The DNA of the CDR3 is TGCGCCAGCAGCTTGGTGATACCGGGATACGGTACTAATGAAAAACTGTTTTTT.

The sample holds one count of this clonotype. CDR3 loop: CASSEGRQIYGYTF. CDR3 nucleotides: TGTGCCAGCAGTGAGGGGCGGCAGATCTATGGCTACACCTTC. This rearrangement joins TRBV25-1 to TRBJ1-2; D possibly corresponds to TRBD1 (5 bases). This CDR3 has 14 residues. Trimming shortened V by 3 bases and J by 4 bases, and 12 bases separated the two germline ends. Germline V gene lookup returns CDR1 MGHDK and CDR2 SYGVNS.

The chain links TRBV20-1 to TRBJ2-3, with TRBD2 matching over 12 bases. V trimming: 3 bases; J trimming: 4 bases; junction bases outside the gene matches: 8. This CDR3 comprises 16 residues. CDR1 and CDR2 from the germline V gene are DFQATT and SNEGSKA (reference sequence). The CDR3 nucleotides read TGCAGTGCTAGCTGGACTAGCGGGATCGTGGCAGATACGCAGTATTTT. This translates into CSASWTSGIVADTQYF.

This clonotype was seen only a few times. The CDR3 sequence: CASSIDTSGRYEQYF. The CDR3 nucleotides are TGTGCCAGCAGTATCGATACTAGCGGGAGATACGAGCAGTACTTC. The chain employs TRBV12-3 or TRBV12-4 and TRBJ2-7; 11 nucleotides agree with TRBD2. The CDR3 is 15 amino acids. V lost 5 bases, J lost 4 bases, and 7 bases stayed unmatched.

The CDR3 is CAIYEQYF. The DNA for the CDR3 is TGTGCCATATACGAGCAGTACTTC. The chain joins TRBV19 to TRBJ2-7; D unclear. The V gene's germline CDR1 is LNHDA and CDR2 SQIVND (reference sequence). V lost 10 bases to trimming and J lost 4 bases, with 2 bases between them. The length of the CDR3 is 8 residues.

This clonotype was picked up many times. This sequence joins TRBV29-1 and TRBJ1-4; weak D call: TRBD1 (6 bases). Germline CDR1 and CDR2: SQVTM and ANQGSEA. V lost 7 bases to trimming and J lost 4 bases, with 16 bases between them. There are 14 residues in the CDR3. For the CDR3, the DNA is TGCAGCGGTTTCCTCAGGGGCGGTAATGAAAAACTGTTTTTT. It translates to CSGFLRGGNEKLFF.

This rearrangement joins TRBV5-1 to TRBJ1-6; D gene unclear. The CDR3 is made up of 14 amino acids. Looked up from germline, CDR1 is SGHRS and CDR2 is YFSETQ. Trimming pared 5 bases from V and 7 bases from J, leaving 13 bases between. The CDR3 DNA sequence: TGCGCCAGCAGAGGCACGGCCTCAAATTCACCCCTCCACTTT. Translation: CASRGTASNSPLHF.

This clonotype was detected only a few times. The rearrangement links TRBV7-8 to TRBJ2-2; D is undetermined. CDR3 length: 10 amino acids. V was pared by 8 bases and J by 6 bases, with 4 bases between. CDR1 SGHVS and CDR2 FQNEAQ come from the germline V gene. The CDR3 region is CASGAGELFF. CDR3 DNA: TGTGCCAGCGGGGCCGGGGAGCTGTTTTTT.

The chain uses TRBV7-8 and TRBJ2-1; no clear D. The CDR3 sequence is 14 residues long. Between the trimmed V and J ends, which lost 2 bases and 11 bases, there was a span of 16 bases. The germline V gene encodes CDR1 SGHVS and CDR2 FQNEAQ. Written as DNA, the CDR3 is TGTGCCAGCAGCTTAAACTGGCCGCATTTACAGCAGTTCTTC. Amino acids: CASSLNWPHLQQFF.

This clonotype occurred many times. This chain links TRBV12-3 or TRBV12-4 with TRBJ1-6, with D possibly TRBD1 on 5 matching bases. The CDR3 contains 13 residues. With 6 bases removed from V and 7 bases from J, the gap between germline ends came to 10 bases. The CDR3 region has the DNA TGTGCCAGCAGCTGGGGGGTAAATTCACCCCTCCACTTT. Encoded protein: CASSWGVNSPLHF.

This clonotype was observed at least ten times. This chain connects TRBV5-1 to TRBJ2-7; tentative D call: TRBD1 (5 bases). Trimming shortened V by 5 bases and J by 3 bases, and 9 bases separated the two germline ends. Germline assignment: CDR1 SGHRS and CDR2 YFSETQ. The CDR3 loop spans 12 amino acids. CDR3 nucleotide sequence: TGCGCCAGCAGGATGGGGCTCTACGAGCAGTACTTC. It codes for CASRMGLYEQYF.

This chain uses TRBV12-3 or TRBV12-4 with TRBJ2-7, with 11 bases fitting TRBD2. V dropped 6 bases and J dropped 3; count of bases not matched to a gene: 10. The CDR3 runs 16 residues. CDR3 region: CASSAPGLAGSYEQYF. CDR3 nucleotides: TGTGCCAGCAGCGCCCCCGGACTAGCGGGCAGCTACGAGCAGTACTTC.

The chain joins TRBV3-1 to TRBJ1-3; D call uncertain. CDR3 size: 14 residues. V lost 1 base, J lost 0 bases, and 4 bases lay in between. Per germline, CDR1 LGHDT and CDR2 YNNKEL (reference sequence). CDR3 nucleotides: TGTGCCAGCAGCCAAGCCGGCTCTGGAAACACCATATATTTT. This sequence encodes CASSQAGSGNTIYF. Drawing the rest from reference TRBV3-1 and TRBJ1-3, the complete variable domain is DTAVSQTPKYLVTQMGNDKSIKCEQNLGHDTMYWYKQDSKKFLKIMFSYNNKELIINETVPNRFSPKSPDKAHLNLHINSLELGDSAVYFCASSQAGSGNTIYFGEGSWLTVV.

DNA for the CDR3: TGTGCCAGCTCACCACTGGACAGGACCGCCGGGGAGCTGTTTTTT. Amino acids: CASSPLDRTAGELFF. The rearrangement joins TRBV18 to TRBJ2-2; 7 bases align to TRBD1. The germline V gene has CDR1 KGHSH and CDR2 LQKENI. J gave up 6 bases and V 1 base, and 5 bases lay outside the gene matches. There are 15 residues in the CDR3. Using reference TRBV18 and TRBJ2-2 for the parts outside the CDR3, the full variable domain is NAGVMQNPRHLVRRRGQEARLRCSPMKGHSHVYWYRQLPEEGLKFMVYLQKENIIDESGMPKERFSAEFPKEGPSILRIQQVVRGDSAAYFCASSPLDRTAGELFFGEGSRLTVL.